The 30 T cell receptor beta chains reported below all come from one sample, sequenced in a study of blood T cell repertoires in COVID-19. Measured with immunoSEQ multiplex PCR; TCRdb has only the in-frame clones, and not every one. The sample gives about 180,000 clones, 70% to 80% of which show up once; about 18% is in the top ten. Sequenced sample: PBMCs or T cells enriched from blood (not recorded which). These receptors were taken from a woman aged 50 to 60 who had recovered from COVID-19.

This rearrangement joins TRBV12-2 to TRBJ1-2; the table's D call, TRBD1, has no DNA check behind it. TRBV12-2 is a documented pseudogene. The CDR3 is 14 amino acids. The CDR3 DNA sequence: TGTGCAAGTCGCTTAGCCAGGGAATTCTATGGCTACACCTTC. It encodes CASRLAREFYGYTF.

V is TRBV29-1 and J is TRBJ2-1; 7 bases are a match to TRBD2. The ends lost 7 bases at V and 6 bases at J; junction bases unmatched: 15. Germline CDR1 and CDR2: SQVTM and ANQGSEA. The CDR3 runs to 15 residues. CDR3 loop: CSAPLGREGRNEQFF. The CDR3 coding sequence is TGCAGCGCTCCTTTGGGGAGGGAGGGCCGCAATGAGCAGTTCTTC.

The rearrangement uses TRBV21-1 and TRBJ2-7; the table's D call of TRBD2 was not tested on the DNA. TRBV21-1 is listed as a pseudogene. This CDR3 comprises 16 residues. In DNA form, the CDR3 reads TGTGCCAGCAGCGCCAGATCGAGACTAGCGCCCTACGAGCAGTACTTC. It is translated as CASSARSRLAPYEQYF.

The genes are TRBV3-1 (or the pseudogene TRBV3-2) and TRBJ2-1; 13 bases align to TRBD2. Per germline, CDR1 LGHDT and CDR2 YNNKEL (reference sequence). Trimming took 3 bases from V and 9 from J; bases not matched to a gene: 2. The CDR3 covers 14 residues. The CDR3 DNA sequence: TGTGCCAGCAGCCACACTAGCGGGAGGGCTGAGCAGTTCTTC. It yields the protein CASSHTSGRAEQFF.

CDR3 DNA sequence: TGTGCCACCAGCAGAGACTCGGACAGGGGTGATGGCTACACCTTC. It translates to CATSRDSDRGDGYTF. The chain recombines TRBV15 with TRBJ1-2; 9 nucleotides align to TRBD1. The CDR3 contains 15 residues. V trimming: 0 bases; J trimming: 6 bases; junction bases outside the gene matches: 5. Germline V gene lookup returns CDR1 LNHNV and CDR2 YYDKDF (reference sequence).

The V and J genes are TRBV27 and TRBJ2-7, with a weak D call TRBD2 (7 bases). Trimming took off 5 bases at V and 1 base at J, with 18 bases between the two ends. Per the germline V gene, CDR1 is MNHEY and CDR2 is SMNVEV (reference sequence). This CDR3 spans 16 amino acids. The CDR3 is CASSRWGGAVSYEQYF. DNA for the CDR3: TGTGCCAGCAGTCGATGGGGGGGGGCGGTTTCCTACGAGCAGTACTTC.

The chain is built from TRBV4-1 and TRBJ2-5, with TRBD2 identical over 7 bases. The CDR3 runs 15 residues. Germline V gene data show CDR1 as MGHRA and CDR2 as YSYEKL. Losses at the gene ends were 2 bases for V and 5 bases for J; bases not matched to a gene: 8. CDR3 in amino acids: CASSQPGLTLETQYF. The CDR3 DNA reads TGCGCCAGCAGCCAACCGGGACTAACCCTGGAGACCCAGTACTTC.

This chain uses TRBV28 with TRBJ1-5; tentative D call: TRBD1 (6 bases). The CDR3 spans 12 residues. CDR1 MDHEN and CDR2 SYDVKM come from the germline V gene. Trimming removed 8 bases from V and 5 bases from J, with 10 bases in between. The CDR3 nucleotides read TGTGCCAGCTCAGGGGAGTATCAGCCCCAGCATTTT. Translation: CASSGEYQPQHF. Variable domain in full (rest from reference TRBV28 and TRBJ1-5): DVKVTQSSRYLVKRTGEKVFLECVQDMDHENMFWYRQDPGLGLRLIYFSYDVKMKEKGDIPEGYSVSREKKERFSLILESASTNQTSMYLCASSGEYQPQHFGDGTRLSIL.

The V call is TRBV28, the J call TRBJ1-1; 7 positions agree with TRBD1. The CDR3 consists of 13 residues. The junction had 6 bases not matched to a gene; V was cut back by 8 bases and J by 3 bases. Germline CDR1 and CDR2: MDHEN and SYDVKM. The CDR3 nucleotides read TGTGCCAGCGTAGGACAGGTGGACACTGAAGCTTTCTTT. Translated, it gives CASVGQVDTEAFF.

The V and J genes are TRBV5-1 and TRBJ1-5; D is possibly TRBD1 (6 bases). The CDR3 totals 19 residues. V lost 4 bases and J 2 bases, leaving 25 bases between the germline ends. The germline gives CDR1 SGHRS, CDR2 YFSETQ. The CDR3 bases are TGCGCCAGCAGCCCCGGACCGGTAACTGGGGCAGGGGGCAATCAGCCCCAGCATTTT. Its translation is CASSPGPVTGAGGNQPQHF.

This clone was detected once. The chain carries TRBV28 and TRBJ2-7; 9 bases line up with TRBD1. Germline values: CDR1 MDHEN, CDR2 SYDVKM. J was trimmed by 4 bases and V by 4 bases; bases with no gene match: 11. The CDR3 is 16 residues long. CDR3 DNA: TGTGCCAGCAGTTCAGGGGACAGGGATTATTCTTACGAGCAGTACTTC. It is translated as CASSSGDRDYSYEQYF.

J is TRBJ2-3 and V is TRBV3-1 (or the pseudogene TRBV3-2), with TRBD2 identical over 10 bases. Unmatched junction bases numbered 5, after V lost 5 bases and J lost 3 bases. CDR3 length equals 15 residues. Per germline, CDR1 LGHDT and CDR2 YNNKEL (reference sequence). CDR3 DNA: TGTGCCAGCAGCGGACTAGCGGATGGGACAGATACGCAGTATTTT. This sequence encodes CASSGLADGTDTQYF.

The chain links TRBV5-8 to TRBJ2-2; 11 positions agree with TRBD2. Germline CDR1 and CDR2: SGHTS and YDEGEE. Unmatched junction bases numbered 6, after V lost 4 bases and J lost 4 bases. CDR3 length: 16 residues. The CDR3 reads CASSLPGLAATGELFF. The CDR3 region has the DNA TGTGCCAGCAGCCTACCGGGACTAGCGGCCACCGGGGAGCTGTTTTTT.

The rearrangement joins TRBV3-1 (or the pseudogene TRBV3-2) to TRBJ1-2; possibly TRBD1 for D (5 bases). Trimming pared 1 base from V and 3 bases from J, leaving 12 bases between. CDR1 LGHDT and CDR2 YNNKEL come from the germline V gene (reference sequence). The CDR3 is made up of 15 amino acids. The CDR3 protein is CASSQVKQAYYGYTF. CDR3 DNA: TGTGCCAGCAGCCAAGTAAAACAGGCGTACTATGGCTACACCTTC.

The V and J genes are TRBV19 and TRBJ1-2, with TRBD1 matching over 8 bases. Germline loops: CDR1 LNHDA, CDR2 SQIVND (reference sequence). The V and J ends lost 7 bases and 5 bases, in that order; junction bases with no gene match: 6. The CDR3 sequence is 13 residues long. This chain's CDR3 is CASTPTGGYGYTF. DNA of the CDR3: TGTGCCAGTACCCCAACAGGGGGATATGGCTACACCTTC.

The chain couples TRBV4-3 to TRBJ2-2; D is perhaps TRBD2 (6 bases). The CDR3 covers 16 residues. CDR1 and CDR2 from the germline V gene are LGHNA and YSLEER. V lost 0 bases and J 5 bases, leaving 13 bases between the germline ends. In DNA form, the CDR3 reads TGCGCCAGCAGCCAAGATAGGCGGGGCCCAACCGGGGAGCTGTTTTTT. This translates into CASSQDRRGPTGELFF.

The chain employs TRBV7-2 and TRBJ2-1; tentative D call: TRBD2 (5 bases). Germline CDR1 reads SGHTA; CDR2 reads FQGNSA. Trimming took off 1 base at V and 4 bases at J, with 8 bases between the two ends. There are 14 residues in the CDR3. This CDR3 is CASSLGGLYNEQFF. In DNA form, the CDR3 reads TGTGCCAGCAGCTTAGGCGGGCTATACAATGAGCAGTTCTTC.

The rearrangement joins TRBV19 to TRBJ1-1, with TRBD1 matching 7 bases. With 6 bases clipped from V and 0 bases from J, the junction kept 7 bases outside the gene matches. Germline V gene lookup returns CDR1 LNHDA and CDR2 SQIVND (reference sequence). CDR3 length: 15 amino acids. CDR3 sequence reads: CASRFTGEMNTEAFF. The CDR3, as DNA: TGTGCCAGTAGATTTACAGGGGAAATGAACACTGAAGCTTTCTTT.

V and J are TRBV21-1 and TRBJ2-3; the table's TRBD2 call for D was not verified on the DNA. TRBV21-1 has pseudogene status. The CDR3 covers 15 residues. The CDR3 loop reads CASRLGLVTPDTQYF. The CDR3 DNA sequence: TGTGCCAGCAGGTTGGGACTGGTGACCCCAGATACGCAGTATTTT.

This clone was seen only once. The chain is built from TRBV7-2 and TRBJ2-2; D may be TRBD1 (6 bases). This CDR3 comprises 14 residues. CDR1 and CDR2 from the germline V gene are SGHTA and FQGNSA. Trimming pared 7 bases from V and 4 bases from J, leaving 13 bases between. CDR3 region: CASTRQEFTGELFF. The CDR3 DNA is TGTGCCAGCACACGACAGGAATTCACCGGGGAGCTGTTTTTT.

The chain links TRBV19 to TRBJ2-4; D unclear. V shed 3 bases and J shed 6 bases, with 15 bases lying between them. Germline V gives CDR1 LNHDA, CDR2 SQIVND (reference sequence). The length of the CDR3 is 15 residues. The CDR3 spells CASSIMDSSGNIQYF. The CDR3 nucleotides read TGTGCCAGTAGTATTATGGATAGCTCGGGAAACATTCAGTACTTC.

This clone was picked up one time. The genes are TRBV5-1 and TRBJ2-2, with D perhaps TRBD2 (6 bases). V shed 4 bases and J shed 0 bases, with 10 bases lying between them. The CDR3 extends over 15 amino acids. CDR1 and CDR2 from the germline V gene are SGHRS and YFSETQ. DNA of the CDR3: TGCGCCAGCAGCGTGGGCGGGACGAACACCGGGGAGCTGTTTTTT. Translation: CASSVGGTNTGELFF.

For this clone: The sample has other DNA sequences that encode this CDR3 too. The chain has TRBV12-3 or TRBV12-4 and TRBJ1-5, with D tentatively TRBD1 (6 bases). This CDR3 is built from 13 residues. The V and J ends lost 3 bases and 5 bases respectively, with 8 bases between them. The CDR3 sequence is CASSLTGDQPQHF. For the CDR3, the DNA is TGTGCCAGCAGTTTGACAGGCGATCAGCCCCAGCATTTT.

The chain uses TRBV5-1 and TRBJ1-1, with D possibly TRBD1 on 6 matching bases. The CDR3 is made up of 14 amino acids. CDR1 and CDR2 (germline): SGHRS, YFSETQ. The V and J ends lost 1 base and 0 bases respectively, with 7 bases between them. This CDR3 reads CASSLTGMNTEAFF. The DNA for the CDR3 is TGCGCCAGCAGCTTGACAGGGATGAACACTGAAGCTTTCTTT.

CDR3 nucleotides: TGTGCCAGCAGCCCTCACTCATCGGACAGGGACTATGGCTACACCTTC. Residues: CASSPHSSDRDYGYTF. The rearrangement joins TRBV7-2 to TRBJ1-2, with 8 bases lining up with TRBD1. V lost 5 bases and J lost 3; bases outside the gene matches: 11. CDR3 length: 16 amino acids. The germline V gene encodes CDR1 SGHTA and CDR2 FQGNSA.

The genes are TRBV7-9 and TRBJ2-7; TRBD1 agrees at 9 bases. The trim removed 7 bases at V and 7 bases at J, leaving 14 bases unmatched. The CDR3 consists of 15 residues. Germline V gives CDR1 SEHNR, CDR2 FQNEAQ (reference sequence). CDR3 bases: TGTGCCAGCACCATAGTTACGGACAGGGGTAAGGAGCAGTACTTC. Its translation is CASTIVTDRGKEQYF.

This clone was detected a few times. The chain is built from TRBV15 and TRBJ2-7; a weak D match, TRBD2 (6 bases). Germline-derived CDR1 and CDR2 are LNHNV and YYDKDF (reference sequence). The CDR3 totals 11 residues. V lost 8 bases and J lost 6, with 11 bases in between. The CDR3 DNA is TGTGCCACCGGCGGGATCGGCGAGCAGTACTTC. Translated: CATGGIGEQYF.

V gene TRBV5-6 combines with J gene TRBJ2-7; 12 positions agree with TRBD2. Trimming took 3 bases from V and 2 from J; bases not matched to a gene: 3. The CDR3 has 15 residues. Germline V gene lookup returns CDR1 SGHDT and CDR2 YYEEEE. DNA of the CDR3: TGTGCCAGCAGCTACGGACTAGCGGGAACCTACGAGCAGTACTTC. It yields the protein CASSYGLAGTYEQYF.

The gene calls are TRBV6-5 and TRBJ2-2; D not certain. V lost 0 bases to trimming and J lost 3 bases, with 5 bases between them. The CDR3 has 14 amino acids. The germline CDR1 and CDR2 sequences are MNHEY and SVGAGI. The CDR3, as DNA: TGTGCCAGCAGTTACTCGGCAGACACCGGGGAGCTGTTTTTT. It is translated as CASSYSADTGELFF.

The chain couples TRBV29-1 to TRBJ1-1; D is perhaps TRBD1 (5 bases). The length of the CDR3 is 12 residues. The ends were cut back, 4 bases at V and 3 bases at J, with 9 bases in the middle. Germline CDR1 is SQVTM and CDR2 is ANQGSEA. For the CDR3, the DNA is TGCAGCGTTGCCCTGACAGACACTGAAGCTTTCTTT. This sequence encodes CSVALTDTEAFF.